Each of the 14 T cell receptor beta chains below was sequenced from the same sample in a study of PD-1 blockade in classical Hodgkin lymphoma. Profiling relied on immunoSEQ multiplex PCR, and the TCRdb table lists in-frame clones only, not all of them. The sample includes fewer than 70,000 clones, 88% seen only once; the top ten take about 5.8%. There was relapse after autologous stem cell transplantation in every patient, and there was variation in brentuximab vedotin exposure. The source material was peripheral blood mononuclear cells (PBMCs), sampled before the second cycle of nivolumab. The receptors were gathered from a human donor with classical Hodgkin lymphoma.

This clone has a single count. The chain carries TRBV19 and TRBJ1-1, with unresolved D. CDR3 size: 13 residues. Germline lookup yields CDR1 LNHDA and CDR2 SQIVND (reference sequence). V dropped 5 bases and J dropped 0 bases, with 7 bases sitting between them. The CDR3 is CASSPQMNTEAFF. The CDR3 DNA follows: TGTGCCAGTAGTCCCCAGATGAACACTGAAGCTTTCTTT.

CDR3 region: CASSQVKSETQYF. The CDR3 nucleotides are TGTGCCAGCAGCCAAGTGAAGAGTGAGACCCAGTACTTC. The chain links TRBV4-2 to TRBJ2-5, with unresolved D. There are 13 residues in the CDR3. Germline CDR1 is LGHNA and CDR2 is YNFKEQ. V was shortened by 1 base and J by 5 bases, with 8 bases between the two germline ends.

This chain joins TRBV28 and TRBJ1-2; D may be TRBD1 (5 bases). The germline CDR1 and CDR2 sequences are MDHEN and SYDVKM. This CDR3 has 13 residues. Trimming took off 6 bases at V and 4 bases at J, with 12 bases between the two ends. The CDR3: CASSGAGGYGYTF. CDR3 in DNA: TGTGCCAGCAGCGGGGCCGGAGGCTATGGCTACACCTTC.

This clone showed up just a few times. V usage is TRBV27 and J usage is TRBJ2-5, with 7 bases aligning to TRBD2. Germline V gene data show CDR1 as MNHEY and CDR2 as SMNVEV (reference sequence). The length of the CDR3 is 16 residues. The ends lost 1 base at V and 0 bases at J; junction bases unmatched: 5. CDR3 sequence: CASSLLGRDDQETQYF. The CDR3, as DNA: TGTGCCAGCAGTTTATTGGGGAGGGACGACCAAGAGACCCAGTACTTC.

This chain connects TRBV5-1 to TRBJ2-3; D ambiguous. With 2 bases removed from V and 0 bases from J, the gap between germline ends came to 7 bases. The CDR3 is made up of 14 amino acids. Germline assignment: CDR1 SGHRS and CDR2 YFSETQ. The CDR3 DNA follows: TGCGCCAGCAGCTTTGCTACTAGCACAGATACGCAGTATTTT. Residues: CASSFATSTDTQYF.

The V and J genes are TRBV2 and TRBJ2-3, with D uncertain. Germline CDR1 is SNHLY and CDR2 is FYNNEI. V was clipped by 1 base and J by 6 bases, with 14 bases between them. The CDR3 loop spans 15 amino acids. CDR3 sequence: CASSEGRYPWDTQYF. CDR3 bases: TGTGCCAGCAGTGAAGGTAGATACCCCTGGGATACGCAGTATTTT.

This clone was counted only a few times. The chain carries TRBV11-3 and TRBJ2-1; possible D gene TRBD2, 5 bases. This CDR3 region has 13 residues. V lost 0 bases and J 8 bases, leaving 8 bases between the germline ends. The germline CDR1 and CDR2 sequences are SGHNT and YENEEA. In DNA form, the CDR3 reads TGTGCCAGCAGCTTAGATCTGGAGGATGAGCAGTTCTTC. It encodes CASSLDLEDEQFF.

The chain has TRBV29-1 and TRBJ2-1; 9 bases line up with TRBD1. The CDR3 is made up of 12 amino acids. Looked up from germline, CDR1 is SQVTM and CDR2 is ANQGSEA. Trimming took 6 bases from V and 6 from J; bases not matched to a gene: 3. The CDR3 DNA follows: TGCAGCGTCCGACAGGGGGGCAATGAGCAGTTCTTC. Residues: CSVRQGGNEQFF.

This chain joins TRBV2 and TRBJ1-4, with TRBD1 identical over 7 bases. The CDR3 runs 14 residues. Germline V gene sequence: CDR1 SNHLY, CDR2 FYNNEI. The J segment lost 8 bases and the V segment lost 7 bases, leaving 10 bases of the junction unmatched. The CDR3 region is CASMGSRGLEKLFF. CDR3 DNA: TGTGCCAGCATGGGATCAAGGGGGCTCGAAAAACTGTTTTTT.

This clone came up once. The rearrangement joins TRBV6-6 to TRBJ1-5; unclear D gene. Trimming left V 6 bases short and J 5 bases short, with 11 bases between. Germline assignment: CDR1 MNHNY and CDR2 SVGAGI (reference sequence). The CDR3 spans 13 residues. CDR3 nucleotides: TGTGCCAGCAGACAAACTATTGATCAGCCCCAGCATTTT. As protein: CASRQTIDQPQHF.

CDR3 DNA sequence: TGTGCCAGCAGTCCCCTGACGGGGGGGGCCCACAATGAGCAGTTCTTC. Protein sequence: CASSPLTGGAHNEQFF. This chain uses TRBV27 with TRBJ2-1, with 8 bases matching TRBD2. There are 16 residues in the CDR3. Germline CDR1 MNHEY, CDR2 SMNVEV (reference sequence). With 5 bases clipped from V and 5 bases from J, the junction kept 11 bases outside the gene matches.

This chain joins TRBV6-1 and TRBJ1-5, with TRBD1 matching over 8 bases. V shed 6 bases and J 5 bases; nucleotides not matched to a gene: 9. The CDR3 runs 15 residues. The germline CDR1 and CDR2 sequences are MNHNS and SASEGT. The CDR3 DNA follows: TGTGCCAGCAGGCTTGGCCAGGGGGCCGATCAGCCCCAGCATTTT. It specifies CASRLGQGADQPQHF.

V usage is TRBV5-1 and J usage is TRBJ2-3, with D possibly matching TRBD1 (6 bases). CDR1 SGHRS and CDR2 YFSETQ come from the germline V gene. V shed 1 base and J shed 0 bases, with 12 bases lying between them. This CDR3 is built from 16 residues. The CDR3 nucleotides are TGCGCCAGCAGCTTGCCCTTGGACAGTAGCACAGATACGCAGTATTTT. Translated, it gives CASSLPLDSSTDTQYF.

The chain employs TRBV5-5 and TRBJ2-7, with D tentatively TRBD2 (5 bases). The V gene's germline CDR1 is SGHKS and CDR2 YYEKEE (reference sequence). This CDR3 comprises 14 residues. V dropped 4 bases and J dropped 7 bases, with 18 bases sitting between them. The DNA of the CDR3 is TGTGCCAGCAGCCCCCCGGGGTCCCTTTGGGAGCAGTACTTC. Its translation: CASSPPGSLWEQYF. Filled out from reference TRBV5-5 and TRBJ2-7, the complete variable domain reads DAGVTQSPTHLIKTRGQQVTLRCSPISGHKSVSWYQQVLGQGPQFIFQYYEKEERGRGNFPDRFSARQFPNYSSELNVNALLLGDSALYLCASSPPGSLWEQYFGPGTRLTVT.